The sequence of this T cell receptor (beta chain) was determined in a study of blood T cells in healthy people across ages. The authors ran a second PCR of about 6 to 11 cycles using a sample-barcoded 5' primer and a J-beta primer mix. Tags on each cDNA molecule came from a template-switch adaptor with 12 random nucleotides. TCRdb re-analysed the 5' RACE reads in MiXCR, keeping a single row per CDR3 protein. The table records roughly 1,700,000 distinct CDR3 sequences, under 30% of them present only once. Deletions cut 1 base from V and 0 bases from J, with 7 bases between. The CDR3 spans 14 residues. Germline V gene data show CDR1 as SGHVS and CDR2 as FNYEAQ. Every donor contributed about 10 milliliters of peripheral blood by blood draw. This clonotype was recorded many times.

The specimen sequenced was blood. This rearrangement joins TRBV7-6 to TRBJ2-7; D is ambiguous. The TCR comes from a woman in her twenties or thirties in good health. CDR3 DNA: TGTGCCAGCAGCTTAGAATCCTACTCCTACGAGCAGTACTTC. Its translation is CASSLESYSYEQYF.